The next 20 T cell receptor beta chains were all read from a single sample in a study of cytomegalovirus exposure and HLA in healthy donors. The study ran its PCR with 60 Vbeta and 13 Jbeta primers. Method: immunoSEQ multiplex PCR; TCRdb's copy keeps in-frame clones and lacks some. This sample has fewer than 150,000 clones, with roughly 80% found just once. The sample comprised PBMCs. These receptor sequences come from a female donor in good health and CMV-seronegative.

CDR3 DNA: TGTGCCAGCAGCTTGGTTCAGGGAGGATCCTCCTACGAGCAGTACTTC. Translating it yields CASSLVQGGSSYEQYF. The chain links TRBV7-9 to TRBJ2-7, with D tentatively TRBD2 (6 bases). V lost 3 bases, J lost 0 bases, and 15 bases lay in between. The CDR3 spans 16 residues. CDR1 is SEHNR, CDR2 FQNEAQ, per germline (reference sequence).

This clone appeared a single time. This chain joins TRBV6-1 and TRBJ1-1, with 9 positions matching TRBD1. The trim removed 4 bases at V and 0 bases at J, leaving 3 bases unmatched. This CDR3 region has 15 residues. Germline loops: CDR1 MNHNS, CDR2 SASEGT. The CDR3 region has the DNA TGTGCCAGCAGTGCCCGGGACAGGGTGAACACTGAAGCTTTCTTT. Amino acids: CASSARDRVNTEAFF.

This clone showed up just a few times. The chain has TRBV28 and TRBJ1-5; no firm D call. CDR1 and CDR2 from the germline V gene are MDHEN and SYDVKM. The CDR3 extends over 12 amino acids. The V end was cut by 2 bases, the J end by 4 bases, with 3 bases between. The CDR3 region is CASSLRNQPQHF. The CDR3 DNA reads TGTGCCAGCAGTTTACGGAATCAGCCCCAGCATTTT.

V usage is TRBV4-1 and J usage is TRBJ1-4; TRBD1 agrees at 8 bases. The CDR3 spans 15 residues. J gave up 8 bases and V 4 bases, and 9 bases lay outside the gene matches. Per the germline V gene, CDR1 is MGHRA and CDR2 is YSYEKL. The CDR3 here is CASSPTGTGGEKLFF. In DNA, the CDR3 is TGCGCCAGCAGCCCTACCGGGACAGGTGGGGAAAAACTGTTTTTT.

The V gene is TRBV6-1, the J gene TRBJ1-4; TRBD1 agrees at 7 bases. CDR1 is MNHNS, CDR2 SASEGT, per germline. The CDR3 runs to 15 residues. Germline trimming cut 6 bases from V and 4 bases from J; bases unmatched to any gene: 8. Here the CDR3 reads CASSLRDSVNEKLFF. The CDR3, as DNA: TGTGCCAGCAGCTTACGGGACAGCGTTAATGAAAAACTGTTTTTT.

This chain uses TRBV7-6 with TRBJ1-2; TRBD1 is a possible D gene (5 bases). The V end was cut by 5 bases, the J end by 5 bases, with 15 bases between. This CDR3 contains 14 residues. Germline V gene sequence: CDR1 SGHVS, CDR2 FNYEAQ. The CDR3 DNA reads TGTGCCAGCAGCACACCGGGACGGGAGTATGGCTACACCTTC. Its protein product is CASSTPGREYGYTF. Combining the CDR3 with reference TRBV7-6 and TRBJ1-2 gives the whole variable domain GAGVSQSPRYKVTKRGQDVALRCDPISGHVSLYWYRQALGQGPEFLTYFNYEAQQDKSGLPNDRFSAERPEGSISTLTIQRTEQRDSAMYRCASSTPGREYGYTFGSGTRLTVV.

The chain uses TRBV6-5 and TRBJ2-7; 11 bases align to TRBD2. The germline V gene has CDR1 MNHEY and CDR2 SVGAGI. The CDR3 has 15 residues. V was pared by 6 bases and J by 6 bases, with 10 bases of the junction left unmatched. The CDR3 nucleotides read TGTGCCAGCAGCCAAGGACTAGCGGGCCTTCGCGAGCAGTACTTC. Its protein product is CASSQGLAGLREQYF.

V is TRBV10-2 and J is TRBJ2-4; perhaps TRBD2 as D (6 bases). Trimming cost V 3 bases and J 9 bases, with 15 bases left between them. Germline V gene lookup returns CDR1 WSHSY and CDR2 SAAADI. The CDR3 is 14 residues long. Here the CDR3 DNA reads TGCGCCAGCAGTGATACGGGGGTCTGGGGCATTCAGTACTTC. Protein sequence: CASSDTGVWGIQYF.

This clone appeared a single time. The chain has TRBV27 and TRBJ1-1; D gene unclear. CDR1 MNHEY and CDR2 SMNVEV come from the germline V gene (reference sequence). CDR3 size: 13 residues. The V end was cut by 6 bases, the J end by 5 bases, with 13 bases between. CDR3 in amino acids: CASRYLLRTEAFF. CDR3 DNA sequence: TGTGCCAGCAGATACCTATTGAGGACTGAAGCTTTCTTT.

In this sample, this clone turned up once. V usage is TRBV6-5 and J usage is TRBJ2-2; a weak D match, TRBD2 (5 bases). The germline gives CDR1 MNHEY, CDR2 SVGAGI. The CDR3 length is 16 residues. The V end was cut by 2 bases, the J end by 0 bases, with 10 bases between. CDR3 sequence reads: CASSYGADANTGELFF. CDR3 sequence (DNA): TGTGCCAGCAGTTACGGAGCGGACGCGAACACCGGGGAGCTGTTTTTT.

V usage is TRBV9 and J usage is TRBJ1-2; tentative D call: TRBD1 (6 bases). Germline V gene sequence: CDR1 SGDLS, CDR2 YYNGEE. This CDR3 contains 15 residues. The V end was cut by 1 base, the J end by 5 bases, with 15 bases between. The CDR3 sequence is CASSVMTGGPYGYTF. CDR3 DNA sequence: TGTGCCAGCAGCGTAATGACAGGAGGTCCTTATGGCTACACCTTC.

The chain employs TRBV9 and TRBJ2-5; 8 bases align to TRBD1. The CDR3 is made up of 14 amino acids. Germline V gene sequence: CDR1 SGDLS, CDR2 YYNGEE. V shed 4 bases, J shed 1 base, and the junction held 3 bases outside the gene matches. The CDR3 nucleotides are TGTGCCAGCAGCACAACAGGGGGCCAAGAGACCCAGTACTTC. Translation gives CASSTTGGQETQYF.

V usage is TRBV13 and J usage is TRBJ2-5, with TRBD2 as a possible D gene (5 bases). V lost 4 bases and J 5 bases, leaving 11 bases between the germline ends. Germline V lookup: CDR1 PRHDT, CDR2 FYEKMQ (reference sequence). The CDR3 contains 13 residues. CDR3 loop: CASSWTSPETQYF. The CDR3 DNA reads TGTGCCAGCAGCTGGACTTCCCCGGAGACCCAGTACTTC.

The chain couples TRBV19 to TRBJ1-5; TRBD1 matches 7 bases. With V trimmed by 6 bases and J by 3 bases, 8 bases remained unmatched. Germline CDR1 and CDR2: LNHDA and SQIVND (reference sequence). The CDR3 loop spans 15 amino acids. The CDR3 protein is CASREPDRDNQPQHF. CDR3 DNA: TGTGCCAGTAGGGAGCCCGACAGGGACAATCAGCCCCAGCATTTT.

The chain's CDR3 is CASSPRDTTVGPKNIQYF. CDR3 bases: TGTGCCAGTAGTCCCCGGGACACCACCGTCGGGCCCAAAAACATTCAGTACTTC. The V gene is TRBV19, the J gene TRBJ2-4; D is possibly TRBD1 (6 bases). The CDR3 contains 18 residues. V was cut by 5 bases and J by 2 bases, with 22 bases left in between. From germline, CDR1 is LNHDA and CDR2 SQIVND (reference sequence). Looking up the rest from reference TRBV19 and TRBJ2-4 gives the full variable domain: DGGITQSPKYLFRKEGQNVTLSCEQNLNHDAMYWYRQDPGQGLRLIYYSQIVNDFQKGDIAEGYSVSREKKESFPLTVTSAQKNPTAFYLCASSPRDTTVGPKNIQYFGAGTRLSVL.

The chain is built from TRBV13 and TRBJ2-1; 9 bases map to TRBD2. This CDR3 is built from 16 residues. Germline V lookup: CDR1 PRHDT, CDR2 FYEKMQ (reference sequence). The J segment lost 6 bases and the V segment lost 4 bases, leaving 10 bases of the junction unmatched. CDR3 in DNA: TGTGCCAGCAGCTCCCGGGTAGCGGGAGCGCTCAATGAGCAGTTCTTC. Its translation: CASSSRVAGALNEQFF.

This chain links TRBV6-1 with TRBJ2-7, with 8 bases lining up with TRBD2. The CDR3 spans 15 residues. The germline V gene encodes CDR1 MNHNS and CDR2 SASEGT. With 6 bases clipped from V and 2 bases from J, the junction kept 9 bases outside the gene matches. CDR3 DNA sequence: TGTGCCAGCAGCGGGAGCGGGAGAGTTCCCTACGAGCAGTACTTC. Translation gives CASSGSGRVPYEQYF.

In its sample, this clone was seen a few times. The chain links TRBV5-6 to TRBJ2-5; TRBD2 matches 11 bases. The V and J ends lost 2 bases and 6 bases, in that order; junction bases with no gene match: 6. CDR1 is SGHDT, CDR2 YYEEEE, per germline. The CDR3 extends over 15 amino acids. The CDR3 here is CASSLLAGGPKTQYF. CDR3 DNA sequence: TGTGCCAGCAGCTTATTAGCGGGAGGGCCGAAGACCCAGTACTTC.

The chain carries TRBV5-4 and TRBJ2-7; 7 positions match TRBD1. J was trimmed by 4 bases and V by 4 bases; bases with no gene match: 5. The CDR3 runs to 13 residues. CDR1 and CDR2 (germline): SGHNT, YYREEE (reference sequence). The DNA of the CDR3 is TGTGCCAGCAGCCTACAGGGGAATTACGAGCAGTACTTC. Its translation is CASSLQGNYEQYF.

The chain carries TRBV18 and TRBJ1-4; 8 positions agree with TRBD1. The germline gives CDR1 KGHSH, CDR2 LQKENI. The CDR3 is 15 residues long. The trim removed 5 bases at V and 4 bases at J, leaving 6 bases unmatched. CDR3 region: CASSSGQEVNEKLFF. For the CDR3, the DNA is TGTGCCAGCTCATCGGGACAGGAGGTTAATGAAAAACTGTTTTTT.